A selection of T cell receptor beta chains follows, all from one sample in a study of vaccination and CD4 T cells after COVID-19. These receptors have no known antigen. Each CDR3 protein is one row after TCRdb ran MiXCR on the PCR reads. The data contain about 15,000 distinct CDR3 sequences, 42% of them seen just once; the ten biggest clones take up 20% to 25%. The sequenced sample consisted of cultured CD4+ T cells from blood. The receptors stem from a human donor with COVID-19. Each CDR3 is given with its conserved first and last residue. D genes are given only for firm matches. Size is omitted from some rows. Given values are once, few, many or a class for expanded clones.

v_gene: TRBV6-2/TRBV6-3; d_gene: -; abundance: -; j_gene: TRBJ1-2; CDR3nt: TGTGCCAGCAGTTACCCGACCCCCGGGGACTATGGCTACACCTTC; CDR3aa: CASSYPTPGDYGYTF
v_gene: TRBV19; d_gene: -; abundance: -; j_gene: TRBJ2-2; CDR3nt: TGTGCCAGTAGTATAGTCGGGGGATTCGGGGAGCTGTTTTTT; CDR3aa: CASSIVGGFGELFF
v_gene: TRBV20-1; d_gene: -; abundance: -; j_gene: TRBJ2-3; CDR3nt: TGCAGTGCTAGAGGGGCCGTGGGGGCCTCAGATACGCAGTATTTT; CDR3aa: CSARGAVGASDTQYF
v_gene: TRBV19; d_gene: -; abundance: few; j_gene: TRBJ2-7; CDR3nt: TGTGCCAGTAGTATTAGGGGGGTCTCCTACGAGCAGTACTTC; CDR3aa: CASSIRGVSYEQYF
v_gene: TRBV2; d_gene: -; abundance: -; j_gene: TRBJ2-2; CDR3nt: TGTGCCAGCAGTGGGATTCCAGGACTTGGGGCGAACACCGGGGAGCTGTTTTTT; CDR3aa: CASSGIPGLGANTGELFF
v_gene: TRBV6-4; d_gene: -; abundance: -; j_gene: TRBJ1-5; CDR3nt: TGTGCCAGCCATAAAGACAGGCACGACGATCAGCCCCAGCATTTT; CDR3aa: CASHKDRHDDQPQHF
v_gene: TRBV7-2; d_gene: -; abundance: -; j_gene: TRBJ2-3; CDR3nt: TGTGCCAGCAGCTTTTTCAGTAGCACAGATACGCAGTATTTT; CDR3aa: CASSFFSSTDTQYF
v_gene: TRBV7-9; d_gene: -; abundance: few; j_gene: TRBJ1-3; CDR3nt: TGTGCCAGCAGCTATAGGTCCTCTGGAAACACCATATATTTT; CDR3aa: CASSYRSSGNTIYF
v_gene: TRBV19; d_gene: -; abundance: -; j_gene: TRBJ2-2; CDR3nt: TGTGCCAGTAGTAAGGTGGCTGGCGCAGGATTCGCGAACACCGGGGAGCTGTTTTTT; CDR3aa: CASSKVAGAGFANTGELFF
v_gene: TRBV10-1; d_gene: -; abundance: few; j_gene: TRBJ1-5; CDR3nt: TGCGCCAGCAGTGAACCGACGGGGAATCAGCCCCAGCATTTT; CDR3aa: CASSEPTGNQPQHF
v_gene: TRBV11-1; d_gene: -; abundance: -; j_gene: TRBJ1-2; CDR3nt: TGTGCCAGCAGCTTAGCGTCAGGAGTCTATGGCTACACCTTC; CDR3aa: CASSLASGVYGYTF
v_gene: TRBV19; d_gene: TRBD1; abundance: -; j_gene: TRBJ1-2; CDR3nt: TGTGCCAGTAGTATAGGACGGACAGGCTCTAACTATGGCTACACCTTC; CDR3aa: CASSIGRTGSNYGYTF
v_gene: TRBV5-4; d_gene: -; abundance: -; j_gene: TRBJ1-2; CDR3nt: TGTGCCAGCACTAAGGGCGTGACCGGGGAGCGTTCGGGCTACACCTTC; CDR3aa: CASTKGVTGERSGYTF
v_gene: TRBV29-1; d_gene: TRBD1; abundance: once; j_gene: TRBJ1-2; CDR3nt: TGCAGCGTTGGGGCAGGGGGGAACTATGGCTACACCTTC; CDR3aa: CSVGAGGNYGYTF
v_gene: TRBV30; d_gene: TRBD2; abundance: once; j_gene: TRBJ2-2; CDR3nt: TGTGCCTGGGAGACTAGCGGGGGGCCAGGGACCGGGGAGCTGTTTTTT; CDR3aa: CAWETSGGPGTGELFF
v_gene: TRBV20-1; d_gene: -; abundance: -; j_gene: TRBJ1-2; CDR3nt: TGCAGTGCGGAAGCAGGGGCCCTCTATGGCTACACCTTC; CDR3aa: CSAEAGALYGYTF
v_gene: TRBV4-3; d_gene: TRBD1; abundance: -; j_gene: TRBJ1-6; CDR3nt: TGCGCCAGCAGCCAAGACAGGGGGATTTCACCCCTCCACTTT; CDR3aa: CASSQDRGISPLHF
v_gene: TRBV11-3; d_gene: -; abundance: -; j_gene: TRBJ1-6; CDR3nt: TGTGCCAGCAGTCCGCTAGGACCGGGTAATTCACCCCTCCACTTT; CDR3aa: CASSPLGPGNSPLHF
v_gene: TRBV20-1; d_gene: -; abundance: few; j_gene: TRBJ1-5; CDR3nt: TGCAGTGCTAGCACCGCCCGGACGGAAGTGTTCAATCAGCCCCAGCATTTT; CDR3aa: CSASTARTEVFNQPQHF
v_gene: TRBV6-4; d_gene: -; abundance: -; j_gene: TRBJ1-6; CDR3nt: TGTGCCAGCAGTGGGGACGGTGATTCACCCCTCCACTTT; CDR3aa: CASSGDGDSPLHF
v_gene: TRBV6-1; d_gene: -; abundance: -; j_gene: TRBJ2-2; CDR3nt: TGTGCCAGCAAGAGAGGGACACTTAACACCGGGGAGCTGTTTTTT; CDR3aa: CASKRGTLNTGELFF
v_gene: TRBV7-2; d_gene: -; abundance: once; j_gene: TRBJ2-3; CDR3nt: TGTGCCAGCAGCCTCGGACTAAACACAGATACGCAGTATTTT; CDR3aa: CASSLGLNTDTQYF
v_gene: TRBV6-1; d_gene: -; abundance: few; j_gene: TRBJ1-6; CDR3nt: TGTGCCAGCAGTGAAAGGAGGGGATCCTATAATTCACCCCTCCACTTT; CDR3aa: CASSERRGSYNSPLHF
v_gene: TRBV11-2; d_gene: -; abundance: few; j_gene: TRBJ2-7; CDR3nt: TGTGCCAGCAGCGCCCGCCCGCCTAGCGTCTCCTACGAGCAGTACTTC; CDR3aa: CASSARPPSVSYEQYF
v_gene: TRBV5-1; d_gene: TRBD2; abundance: -; j_gene: TRBJ2-5; CDR3nt: TGCGCCAGCAGCTTGGGGGGAGCGGGGCTGGCGACCCAGTACTTC; CDR3aa: CASSLGGAGLATQYF
v_gene: TRBV5-1; d_gene: TRBD2; abundance: -; j_gene: TRBJ2-7; CDR3nt: TGCGCCAGCAGCCTTAGCGGGGGGCTTTCATACGAGCAGTACTTC; CDR3aa: CASSLSGGLSYEQYF
v_gene: TRBV9; d_gene: TRBD1; abundance: -; j_gene: TRBJ2-5; CDR3nt: TGTGCCAGCAGCGGCCCCGGGACAGGGAGGGGTGAGACCCAGTACTTC; CDR3aa: CASSGPGTGRGETQYF
v_gene: TRBV7-2; d_gene: -; abundance: -; j_gene: TRBJ2-2; CDR3nt: TGTGCCAGCAGCCTCAGCGGGAACACCGGGGAGCTGTTTTTT; CDR3aa: CASSLSGNTGELFF
v_gene: TRBV14; d_gene: -; abundance: -; j_gene: TRBJ2-3; CDR3nt: TGTGCCAGCAGCCAAGTCCGTCGCGACACGCAGTATTTT; CDR3aa: CASSQVRRDTQYF
v_gene: TRBV7-7; d_gene: -; abundance: -; j_gene: TRBJ2-1; CDR3nt: TGTGCTAGCAGCTCCCATCCTAGTTCGGGCAATGAGCAGTTCTTC; CDR3aa: CASSSHPSSGNEQFF
v_gene: TRBV21-1; d_gene: -; abundance: few; j_gene: TRBJ1-6; CDR3nt: TGTGCCAGCAGCAATCTTCCAGGGGACATTAATTCACCCCTCCACTTT; CDR3aa: CASSNLPGDINSPLHF
v_gene: TRBV20-1; d_gene: TRBD1; abundance: few; j_gene: TRBJ1-4; CDR3nt: TGCAGTGCTAGACTTTTGGGGACAGGGGATGAAAAACTGTTTTTT; CDR3aa: CSARLLGTGDEKLFF
v_gene: TRBV5-4; d_gene: -; abundance: few; j_gene: TRBJ1-2; CDR3nt: TGTGCCAGCGGACGGGACAACCTTAACTATGGCTACACCTTC; CDR3aa: CASGRDNLNYGYTF
v_gene: TRBV6-1; d_gene: TRBD1; abundance: -; j_gene: TRBJ2-2; CDR3nt: TGTGCCAGCAAGCTGGACAGGGGAAACACCGGGGAGCTGTTTTTT; CDR3aa: CASKLDRGNTGELFF
v_gene: TRBV6-1; d_gene: TRBD1; abundance: few; j_gene: TRBJ1-2; CDR3nt: TGTGCCAGCAGTGACCGACAGGGCGTGAATGGCTACACCTTC; CDR3aa: CASSDRQGVNGYTF
v_gene: TRBV11-2; d_gene: -; abundance: -; j_gene: TRBJ1-3; CDR3nt: TGCGCCAGCAGCCAAGCTGGTTTCTCTGGAAACACCATATATTTT; CDR3aa: CASSQAGFSGNTIYF
v_gene: TRBV20-1; d_gene: TRBD1; abundance: -; j_gene: TRBJ1-6; CDR3nt: TGCAGTGCGCGGAATGACAGGGGTAATTCACCCCTCCACTTT; CDR3aa: CSARNDRGNSPLHF
v_gene: TRBV6-4; d_gene: TRBD1; abundance: once; j_gene: TRBJ2-2; CDR3nt: TGTGCCAGCAGAACAGACAGGGTTGGTGGGGAGCTGTTTTTT; CDR3aa: CASRTDRVGGELFF
v_gene: TRBV28; d_gene: -; abundance: few; j_gene: TRBJ1-3; CDR3nt: TGTGCCAGCAGTTTATCTGGGAGCTCTGGAAACACCATATATTTT; CDR3aa: CASSLSGSSGNTIYF
v_gene: TRBV7-8; d_gene: -; abundance: -; j_gene: TRBJ2-3; CDR3nt: TGTGCCAGCAGCTCCCCAAGACGCACAGATACGCAGTATTTT; CDR3aa: CASSSPRRTDTQYF
v_gene: TRBV24-1; d_gene: TRBD2; abundance: few; j_gene: TRBJ2-7; CDR3nt: TGTGCCACCAGTGACAGCGGGGGGGACCTCGAGCAGTACTTC; CDR3aa: CATSDSGGDLEQYF
v_gene: TRBV10-2; d_gene: TRBD1; abundance: -; j_gene: TRBJ2-7; CDR3nt: TGCGCCAGCAGTGAGTCAGACAGGGGGCGCTCCTACGAGCAGTACTTC; CDR3aa: CASSESDRGRSYEQYF
v_gene: TRBV7-3; d_gene: TRBD2; abundance: -; j_gene: TRBJ2-2; CDR3nt: TGTGCCAGCAGCTTGATAGCGGGGGGGACCGGGGAGCTGTTTTTT; CDR3aa: CASSLIAGGTGELFF
v_gene: TRBV5-8; d_gene: TRBD1; abundance: -; j_gene: TRBJ1-5; CDR3nt: TGTGCCAGCAGCTCAGACGGGACAGAATATCAGCCCCAGCATTTT; CDR3aa: CASSSDGTEYQPQHF
v_gene: TRBV20-1; d_gene: -; abundance: -; j_gene: TRBJ1-5; CDR3nt: TGCAGTGCCCTCGCACTCCTCGGGCAGCCCCAGCATTTT; CDR3aa: CSALALLGQPQHF
v_gene: TRBV7-9; d_gene: -; abundance: -; j_gene: TRBJ2-3; CDR3nt: TGTGCCAGCAGCCCCACGACGGGGGCGACAGATACGCAGTATTTT; CDR3aa: CASSPTTGATDTQYF
v_gene: TRBV20-1; d_gene: -; abundance: few; j_gene: TRBJ2-5; CDR3nt: TGCAGTGCTAGGAAGTGGGACACCCAAGAGACCCAGTACTTC; CDR3aa: CSARKWDTQETQYF